This T cell receptor beta chain was captured by sequencing in a study of patients and donors after allogeneic stem cell transplantation. This clonotype was counted at least ten times. The CDR3 has 15 amino acids. The germline V gene encodes CDR1 SEHNR and CDR2 FQNEAQ (reference sequence). In TCRdb, the RT-PCR reads were re-called with MiXCR into one record per CDR3 protein. The sample holds 25,000 or so distinct CDR3 sequences, about 8% seen once. Sequencing was done on a sample of blood, either unsorted or a sorted T cell fraction (not recorded which). This receptor was obtained from a human donor who was either an allogeneic HSCT recipient or a stem cell or donor lymphocyte infusion donor (not recorded which). It is not recorded whose cells these are; they may come from a transplant donor. The gene calls are TRBV7-9 and TRBJ2-2, with D perhaps TRBD1 (6 bases). In nucleotides, the CDR3 is TGTGTCTTAGCGAGGGGGAATGCGAACACCGGGGAGCTGTTTTTT. Translating it yields CVLARGNANTGELFF.